Below are 8 T cell receptor beta chains sequenced from a single sample in a study of T cells in Graves' hyperthyroidism and ophthalmopathy. The CDR3 regions of TCR beta were amplified from RNA transcripts. The HTBI primer set served for first-round RT-PCR of the TCR CDR3. Via MiXCR, TCRdb re-called the multiplex PCR reads, giving one row per CDR3 protein. Altogether 500,000 or so distinct CDR3 sequences are present, about 15% being singletons, with the ten largest covering roughly 18%. Source material: blood. The receptors stem from a woman aged 18-29 years with Graves' ophthalmopathy.

This chain joins TRBV30 and TRBJ1-1, with D uncertain. The V and J ends lost 0 bases and 0 bases respectively, with 5 bases between them. In germline, CDR1 is GTSNPN, CDR2 SVGIG (reference sequence). The CDR3 covers 13 residues. The CDR3 spells CAWSVKLNTEAFF. Written as DNA, the CDR3 is TGTGCCTGGAGTGTAAAACTGAACACTGAAGCTTTCTTT.

The genes are TRBV5-4 and TRBJ2-5, with 10 bases matching TRBD2. The germline V gene encodes CDR1 SGHNT and CDR2 YYREEE (reference sequence). V lost 3 bases to trimming and J lost 4 bases; unmatched junction nucleotides: 6. The CDR3 spans 15 residues. This CDR3 is CASSSEREGRETQYF. CDR3 coding DNA: TGTGCCAGCAGCTCAGAGCGGGAGGGCCGAGAGACCCAGTACTTC.

As regards this clonotype: As the CDR3 is not closed by the conserved phenylalanine or tryptophan, this likely results from a read error. The J gene is TRBJ2-3, the V gene TRBV19; TRBD2 is a possible D gene (7 bases). The V end was cut by 3 bases, the J end by 0 bases, with 16 bases between. Per the germline V gene, CDR1 is LNHDA and CDR2 is SQIVND (reference sequence). The CDR3 is made up of 17 amino acids. CDR3 in DNA: TGTGCCAGTAGTATGACACGGCGGGGGCGGAGCACAGATACGCAGTATCTT. Translating it yields CASSMTRRGRSTDTQYL.

This clonotype showed up many times. This chain joins TRBV6-2 or TRBV6-3 and TRBJ2-7; 11 bases fit TRBD2. This CDR3 comprises 16 residues. Germline loops: CDR1 MNHEY, CDR2 SVGEGT. The junction had 3 bases not matched to a gene; V was cut back by 0 bases and J by 2 bases. The CDR3 DNA reads TGTGCCAGCAGTTACTCAGGGACTAGCGGCCCCTACGAGCAGTACTTC. It yields the protein CASSYSGTSGPYEQYF.

At least ten counts were recorded for this clonotype. The V call is TRBV7-9, the J call TRBJ1-5; D gene unclear. The germline V gene has CDR1 SEHNR and CDR2 FQNEAQ (reference sequence). V was pared by 1 base and J by 2 bases, with 6 bases between. The CDR3 length is 14 residues. The CDR3 nucleotides read TGTGCCAGCAGCTTAGTAGCGGGCAATCAGCCCCAGCATTTT. Residues: CASSLVAGNQPQHF. Drawing the rest from reference TRBV7-9 and TRBJ1-5, the complete variable domain is DTGVSQNPRHKITKRGQNVTFRCDPISEHNRLYWYRQTLGQGPEFLTYFQNEAQLEKSRLLSDRFSAERPKGSFSTLEIQRTEQGDSAMYLCASSLVAGNQPQHFGDGTRLSIL.

This clonotype was counted many times. The rearrangement joins TRBV28 to TRBJ2-7; no definite D call. This CDR3 is 15 amino acids long. CDR1 is MDHEN, CDR2 SYDVKM, per germline. Between the trimmed V and J ends, which lost 6 bases and 0 bases, there was a span of 15 bases. The CDR3 region is CASSPGPEPSYEQYF. The CDR3 DNA is TGTGCCAGCAGCCCAGGCCCTGAGCCCTCCTACGAGCAGTACTTC.

CDR3 in amino acids: CASSPTGGSYEQYF. CDR3 coding DNA: TGTGCCAGCTCACCAACAGGGGGCAGCTACGAGCAGTACTTC. The rearrangement uses TRBV18 and TRBJ2-7, with 9 positions matching TRBD1. The germline gives CDR1 KGHSH, CDR2 LQKENI. The CDR3 sequence is 14 residues long. With 2 bases clipped from V and 3 bases from J, the junction kept 2 bases outside the gene matches.

In its sample, this clonotype was seen many times. The chain couples TRBV7-9 to TRBJ2-1, with TRBD2 matching over 11 bases. The CDR3 covers 17 residues. After removal of 5 bases from V and 0 bases from J, the junction contained 6 bases not matched to a gene. Per the germline V gene, CDR1 is SEHNR and CDR2 is FQNEAQ (reference sequence). CDR3 sequence (DNA): TGTGCCAGCAGCGAAGGGACTAGCGGTGCCTCCTACAATGAGCAGTTCTTC. This encodes CASSEGTSGASYNEQFF.